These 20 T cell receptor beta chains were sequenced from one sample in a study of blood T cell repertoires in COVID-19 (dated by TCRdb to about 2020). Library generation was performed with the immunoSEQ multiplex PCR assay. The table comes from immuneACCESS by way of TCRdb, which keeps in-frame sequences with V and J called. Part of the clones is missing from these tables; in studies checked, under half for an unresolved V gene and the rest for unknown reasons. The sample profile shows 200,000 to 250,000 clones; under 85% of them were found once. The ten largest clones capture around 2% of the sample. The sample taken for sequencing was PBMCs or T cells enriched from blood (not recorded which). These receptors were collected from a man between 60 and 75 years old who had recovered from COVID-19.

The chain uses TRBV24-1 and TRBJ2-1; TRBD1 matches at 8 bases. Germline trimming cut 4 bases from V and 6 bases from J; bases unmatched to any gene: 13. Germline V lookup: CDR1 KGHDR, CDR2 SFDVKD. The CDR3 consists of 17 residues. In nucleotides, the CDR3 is TGTGCCACCAGTGAGGGCAGGGGGCTGTCTCGGAGCAATGAGCAGTTCTTC. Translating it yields CATSEGRGLSRSNEQFF.

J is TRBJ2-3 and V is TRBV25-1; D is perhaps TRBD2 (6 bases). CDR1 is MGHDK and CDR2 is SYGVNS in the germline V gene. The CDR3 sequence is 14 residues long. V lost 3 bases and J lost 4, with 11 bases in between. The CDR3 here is CASSERLAADTQYF. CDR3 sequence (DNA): TGTGCCAGCAGTGAGAGGTTAGCGGCAGATACGCAGTATTTT. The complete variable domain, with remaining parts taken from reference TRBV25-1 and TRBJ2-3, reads EADIYQTPRYLVIGTGKKITLECSQTMGHDKMYWYQQDPGMELHLIHYSYGVNSTEKGDLSSESTVSRIRTEHFPLTLESARPSHTSQYLCASSERLAADTQYFGPGTRLTVL.

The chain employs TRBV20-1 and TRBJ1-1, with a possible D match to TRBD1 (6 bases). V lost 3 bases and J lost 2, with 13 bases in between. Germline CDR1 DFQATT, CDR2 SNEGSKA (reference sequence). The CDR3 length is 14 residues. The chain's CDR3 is CSASQQGRNTEAFF. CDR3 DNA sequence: TGCAGTGCTAGTCAACAGGGCCGAAACACTGAAGCTTTCTTT.

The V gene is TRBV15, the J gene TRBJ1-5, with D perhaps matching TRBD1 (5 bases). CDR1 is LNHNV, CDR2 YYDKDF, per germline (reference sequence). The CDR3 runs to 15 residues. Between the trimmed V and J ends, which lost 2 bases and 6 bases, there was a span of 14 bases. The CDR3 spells CATSRQGLSRQPQHF. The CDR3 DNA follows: TGTGCCACCAGCAGACAGGGACTATCTCGTCAGCCCCAGCATTTT.

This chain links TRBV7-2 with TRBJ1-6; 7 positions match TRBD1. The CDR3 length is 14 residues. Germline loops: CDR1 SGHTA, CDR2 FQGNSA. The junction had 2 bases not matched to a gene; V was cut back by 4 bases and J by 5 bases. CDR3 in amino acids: CASSSGQNNSPLHF. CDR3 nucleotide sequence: TGTGCCAGCAGCTCGGGACAGAATAATTCACCCCTCCACTTT.

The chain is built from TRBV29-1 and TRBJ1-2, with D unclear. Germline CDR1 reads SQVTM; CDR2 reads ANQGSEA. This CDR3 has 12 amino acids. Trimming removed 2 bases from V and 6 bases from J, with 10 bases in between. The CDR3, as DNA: TGCAGCGTTGAACCGGGAGTCCATGGCTACACCTTC. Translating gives CSVEPGVHGYTF.

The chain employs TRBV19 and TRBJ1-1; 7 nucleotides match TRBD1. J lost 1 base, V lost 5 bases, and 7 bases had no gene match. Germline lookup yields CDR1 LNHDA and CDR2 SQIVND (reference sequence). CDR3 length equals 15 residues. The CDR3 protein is CASSLGDSWNTEAFF. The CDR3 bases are TGTGCCAGTAGTTTGGGGGACAGTTGGAACACTGAAGCTTTCTTT.

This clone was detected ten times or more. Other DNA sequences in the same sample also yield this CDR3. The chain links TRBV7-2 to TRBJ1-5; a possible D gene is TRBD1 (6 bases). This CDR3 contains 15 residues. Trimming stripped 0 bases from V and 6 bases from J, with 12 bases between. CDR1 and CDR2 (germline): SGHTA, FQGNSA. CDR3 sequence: CASSLAGGAGQPQHF. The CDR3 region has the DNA TGTGCCAGCAGCTTAGCAGGGGGGGCTGGTCAGCCCCAGCATTTT.

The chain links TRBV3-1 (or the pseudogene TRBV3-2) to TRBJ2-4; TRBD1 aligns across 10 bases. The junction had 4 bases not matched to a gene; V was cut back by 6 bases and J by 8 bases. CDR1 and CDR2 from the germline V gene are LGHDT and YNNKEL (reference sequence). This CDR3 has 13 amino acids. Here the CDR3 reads CASRGQGLDIQYF. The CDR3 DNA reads TGTGCCAGCAGGGGACAGGGGTTAGACATTCAGTACTTC.

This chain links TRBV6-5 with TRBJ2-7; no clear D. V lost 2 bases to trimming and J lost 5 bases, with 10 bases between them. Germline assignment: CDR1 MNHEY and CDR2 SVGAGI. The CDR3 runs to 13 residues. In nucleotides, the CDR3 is TGTGCCAGCAGTTACCACCCTCGGGACGAGCAGTACTTC. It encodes CASSYHPRDEQYF.

CDR3 protein: CASSQEPGAGNTIYF. CDR3 nucleotide sequence: TGTGCCAGCAGCCAAGAGCCAGGGGCTGGAAACACCATATATTTT. V usage is TRBV3-1 (or the pseudogene TRBV3-2) and J usage is TRBJ1-3; TRBD1 might be the D (6 bases). The germline CDR1 and CDR2 sequences are LGHDT and YNNKEL (reference sequence). V dropped 0 bases and J dropped 2 bases, with 8 bases sitting between them. This CDR3 region has 15 residues.

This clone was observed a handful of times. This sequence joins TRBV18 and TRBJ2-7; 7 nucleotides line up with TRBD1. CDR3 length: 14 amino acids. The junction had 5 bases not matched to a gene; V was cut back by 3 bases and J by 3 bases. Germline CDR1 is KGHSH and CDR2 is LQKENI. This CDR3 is CASSPGDRDYEQYF. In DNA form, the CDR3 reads TGTGCCAGCTCACCCGGCGACAGGGACTACGAGCAGTACTTC. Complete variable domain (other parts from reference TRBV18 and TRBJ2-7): NAGVMQNPRHLVRRRGQEARLRCSPMKGHSHVYWYRQLPEEGLKFMVYLQKENIIDESGMPKERFSAEFPKEGPSILRIQQVVRGDSAAYFCASSPGDRDYEQYFGPGTRLTVT.

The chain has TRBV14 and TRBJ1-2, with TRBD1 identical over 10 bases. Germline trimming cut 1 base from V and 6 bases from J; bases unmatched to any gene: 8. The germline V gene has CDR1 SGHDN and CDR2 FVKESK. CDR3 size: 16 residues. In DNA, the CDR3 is TGTGCCAGCAGCCAAGTCGACAGGGGGCGGGTTGATGGCTACACCTTC. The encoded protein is CASSQVDRGRVDGYTF.

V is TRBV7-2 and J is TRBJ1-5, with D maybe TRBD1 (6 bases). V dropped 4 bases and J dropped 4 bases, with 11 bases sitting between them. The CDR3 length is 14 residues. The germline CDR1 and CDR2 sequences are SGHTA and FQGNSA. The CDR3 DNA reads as TGTGCCAGCAGCTACAGGGCAGATAATCAGCCCCAGCATTTT. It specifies CASSYRADNQPQHF.

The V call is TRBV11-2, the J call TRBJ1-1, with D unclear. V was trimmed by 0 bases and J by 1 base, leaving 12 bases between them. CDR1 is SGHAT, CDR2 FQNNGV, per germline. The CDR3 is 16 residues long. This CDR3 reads CASSLDRRYTNTEAFF. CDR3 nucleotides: TGTGCCAGCAGCTTAGATAGGAGGTATACGAACACTGAAGCTTTCTTT.

Written as DNA, the CDR3 is TGTGCCAGCAGCCGCGGACTTCACACAGATACGCAGTATTTT. Protein: CASSRGLHTDTQYF. This chain connects TRBV3-1 (or the pseudogene TRBV3-2) to TRBJ2-3, with D perhaps TRBD2 (5 bases). Germline V CDR1 and CDR2: LGHDT, YNNKEL (reference sequence). Trimming left V 4 bases short and J 2 bases short, with 10 bases between. The length of the CDR3 is 14 residues.

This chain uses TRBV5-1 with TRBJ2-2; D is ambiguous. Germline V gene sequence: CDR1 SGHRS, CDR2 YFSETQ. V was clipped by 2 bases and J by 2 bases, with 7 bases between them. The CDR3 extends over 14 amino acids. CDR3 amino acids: CASSFTENTGELFF. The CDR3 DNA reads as TGCGCCAGCAGCTTTACAGAAAACACCGGGGAGCTGTTTTTT.

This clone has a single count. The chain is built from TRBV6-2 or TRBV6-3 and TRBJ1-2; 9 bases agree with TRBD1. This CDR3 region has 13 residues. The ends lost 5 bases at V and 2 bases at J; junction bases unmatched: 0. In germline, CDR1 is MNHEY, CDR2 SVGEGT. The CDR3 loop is CASSDRGNYGYTF. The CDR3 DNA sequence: TGTGCCAGCAGTGACAGGGGGAACTATGGCTACACCTTC.

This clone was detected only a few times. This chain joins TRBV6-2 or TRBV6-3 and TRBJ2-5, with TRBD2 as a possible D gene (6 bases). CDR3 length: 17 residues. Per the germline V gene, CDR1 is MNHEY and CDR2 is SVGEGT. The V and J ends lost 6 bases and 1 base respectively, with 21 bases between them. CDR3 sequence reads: CASSPPWGDVGQETQYF. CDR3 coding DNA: TGTGCCAGCAGCCCCCCGTGGGGGGATGTGGGCCAAGAGACCCAGTACTTC.

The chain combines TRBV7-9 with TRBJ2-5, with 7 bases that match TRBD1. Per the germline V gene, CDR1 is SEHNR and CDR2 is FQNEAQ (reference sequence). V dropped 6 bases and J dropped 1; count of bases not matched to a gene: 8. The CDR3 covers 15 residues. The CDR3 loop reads CASRDLGQPQETQYF. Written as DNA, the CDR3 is TGTGCCAGCAGGGATCTGGGACAGCCCCAAGAGACCCAGTACTTC.